A single sample is the source of the 22 T cell receptor beta chains below, sequenced in a study of neoadjuvant anti-PD-1 for oral cavity cancer. Measured with immunoSEQ multiplex PCR; TCRdb has only the in-frame clones, and not every one. This table holds some 30,000 clones, 80% found once. Time point of the sample: after neoadjuvant nivolumab, at surgical resection. The sample here was PBMCs, taken after nivolumab (anti-PD-1) treatment. These receptors all stem from a person aged 35 to 85 with oral cavity squamous cell carcinoma.

The chain links TRBV15 to TRBJ2-1; TRBD1 matches 7 bases. V was pared by 1 base and J by 4 bases, with 4 bases of the junction left unmatched. The germline V gene encodes CDR1 LNHNV and CDR2 YYDKDF (reference sequence). The CDR3 length is 15 residues. The CDR3 is CATSRGQGKYNEQFF. CDR3 nucleotide sequence: TGTGCCACCAGCAGAGGACAGGGAAAGTACAATGAGCAGTTCTTC.

The chain has TRBV5-6 and TRBJ2-3; D is perhaps TRBD1 (5 bases). The V end was cut by 0 bases, the J end by 2 bases, with 7 bases between. The germline V gene encodes CDR1 SGHDT and CDR2 YYEEEE. This CDR3 has 14 residues. CDR3 sequence reads: CASSLGGNTDTQYF. DNA of the CDR3: TGTGCCAGCAGCTTGGGGGGCAACACAGATACGCAGTATTTT.

J is TRBJ1-1 and V is TRBV7-9; 7 positions match TRBD1. The junction had 13 bases not matched to a gene; V was cut back by 4 bases and J by 5 bases. The CDR3 runs 16 residues. Germline V gene lookup returns CDR1 SEHNR and CDR2 FQNEAQ (reference sequence). CDR3 loop: CASSSRQGRQQTEAFF. CDR3 bases: TGTGCCAGCAGCTCCCGACAGGGCAGGCAGCAGACTGAAGCTTTCTTT.

The chain has TRBV7-8 and TRBJ2-6; 8 nucleotides agree with TRBD1. The CDR3 runs to 17 residues. Germline V lookup: CDR1 SGHVS, CDR2 FQNEAQ. V dropped 5 bases and J dropped 0; count of bases not matched to a gene: 6. The CDR3 is CASSPTGAGSGANVLTF. DNA for the CDR3: TGTGCCAGCAGCCCGACAGGGGCCGGCTCTGGGGCCAACGTCCTGACTTTC.

This clone was seen just once. The genes are TRBV30 and TRBJ1-4, with a tentative D call TRBD1 (6 bases). V lost 2 bases, J lost 4 bases, and 11 bases lay in between. The CDR3 consists of 14 residues. CDR1 and CDR2 (germline): GTSNPN, SVGIG (reference sequence). CDR3 coding DNA: TGTGCCTGGAGTCTTAGACAGGATAATGAAAAACTGTTTTTT. It translates to CAWSLRQDNEKLFF.

The chain has TRBV2 and TRBJ2-5; D not certain. The CDR3 has 13 residues. Trimming left V 7 bases short and J 5 bases short, with 14 bases between. The germline V gene has CDR1 SNHLY and CDR2 FYNNEI. CDR3 loop: CASKARLHETQYF. CDR3 DNA sequence: TGTGCCAGCAAGGCGAGGCTCCACGAGACCCAGTACTTC.

The chain carries TRBV5-4 and TRBJ1-5; D ambiguous. CDR1 and CDR2 (germline): SGHNT, YYREEE (reference sequence). The CDR3 length is 13 residues. Trimming stripped 4 bases from V and 0 bases from J, with 5 bases between. CDR3 nucleotide sequence: TGTGCCAGCAGCATCGATAGCAATCAGCCCCAGCATTTT. Protein product: CASSIDSNQPQHF.

The chain uses TRBV4-1 and TRBJ1-1; unclear D gene. Germline CDR1 reads MGHRA; CDR2 reads YSYEKL. This CDR3 has 13 amino acids. Trimming cost V 1 base and J 5 bases, with 8 bases left between them. The CDR3 sequence: CASSQVGRTEAFF. The CDR3 bases are TGCGCCAGCAGCCAAGTAGGGCGGACTGAAGCTTTCTTT.

V is TRBV6-5 and J is TRBJ2-2; TRBD1 aligns across 7 bases. Germline V gene lookup returns CDR1 MNHEY and CDR2 SVGAGI. The V segment lost 7 bases and the J segment 1 base; nucleotides outside the gene matches: 3. The CDR3 loop spans 14 amino acids. In DNA, the CDR3 is TGTGCCAGCAAAAGGACAGGGAACACCGGGGAGCTGTTTTTT. This sequence encodes CASKRTGNTGELFF.

The gene calls are TRBV14 and TRBJ2-7, with D tentatively TRBD1 (6 bases). V was cut by 4 bases and J by 3 bases, with 19 bases left in between. The CDR3 extends over 16 amino acids. Germline V lookup: CDR1 SGHDN, CDR2 FVKESK. The CDR3 is CASSPTWDTLIYEQYF. The CDR3 DNA follows: TGTGCCAGCAGCCCAACTTGGGACACACTCATCTACGAGCAGTACTTC.

The gene calls are TRBV9 and TRBJ1-2; D is possibly TRBD1 (5 bases). Looked up from germline, CDR1 is SGDLS and CDR2 is YYNGEE. V shed 3 bases and J shed 4 bases, with 13 bases lying between them. The CDR3 consists of 14 residues. The CDR3 bases are TGTGCCAGCAGCGACCTGGGGGAGGTCTATGGCTACACCTTC. Translating gives CASSDLGEVYGYTF.

This rearrangement joins TRBV7-9 to TRBJ2-5; D is uncertain. Germline assignment: CDR1 SEHNR and CDR2 FQNEAQ (reference sequence). The CDR3 is made up of 12 amino acids. V lost 5 bases and J lost 4, with 8 bases in between. The CDR3 DNA sequence: TGTGCCAGCAGCCCTACGCCAGAGACCCAGTACTTC. Residues: CASSPTPETQYF.

The V call is TRBV19, the J call TRBJ1-5; TRBD1 might be the D (6 bases). Germline V gene data show CDR1 as LNHDA and CDR2 as SQIVND (reference sequence). CDR3 size: 17 residues. V shed 1 base and J shed 1 base, with 14 bases lying between them. The CDR3 sequence is CASSIAWGAISNQPQHF. The CDR3 DNA follows: TGTGCCAGTAGTATAGCTTGGGGGGCGATAAGCAATCAGCCCCAGCATTTT.

This clone is a singleton in its sample. V gene TRBV5-1 combines with J gene TRBJ2-1; 10 bases line up with TRBD1. The CDR3 covers 15 residues. With 1 base clipped from V and 12 bases from J, the junction kept 10 bases outside the gene matches. Germline CDR1 and CDR2: SGHRS and YFSETQ. This chain's CDR3 is CASSLSGQGRSAQFF. CDR3 nucleotides: TGCGCCAGCAGCTTGTCGGGACAGGGGAGGTCTGCGCAGTTCTTC. Using reference TRBV5-1 and TRBJ2-1 for the parts outside the CDR3, the full variable domain is KAGVTQTPRYLIKTRGQQVTLSCSPISGHRSVSWYQQTPGQGLQFLFEYFSETQRNKGNFPGRFSGRQFSNSRSEMNVSTLELGDSALYLCASSLSGQGRSAQFFGPGTRLTVL.

This chain uses TRBV6-4 with TRBJ1-2; weak D call: TRBD1 (6 bases). V was cut by 3 bases and J by 8 bases, with 13 bases left in between. Germline CDR1 MRHNA, CDR2 SNTAGT. The CDR3 contains 13 residues. CDR3 protein: CASSEQGTSGYTF. The DNA of the CDR3 is TGTGCCAGCAGTGAGCAGGGGACGTCCGGCTACACCTTC.

This CDR3 is CASSFVDRRGTEAFF. DNA of the CDR3: TGTGCCAGCAGCTTTGTGGACAGGAGGGGGACTGAAGCTTTCTTT. This chain uses TRBV5-6 with TRBJ1-1, with 7 bases matching TRBD1. Trimming cost V 2 bases and J 5 bases; bases outside gene matches: 9. CDR1 SGHDT and CDR2 YYEEEE come from the germline V gene. This CDR3 spans 15 amino acids.

The genes are TRBV19 and TRBJ2-5, with a possible D match to TRBD1 (6 bases). This CDR3 region has 14 residues. The germline CDR1 and CDR2 sequences are LNHDA and SQIVND (reference sequence). V was pared by 3 bases and J by 3 bases, with 11 bases between. Written as DNA, the CDR3 is TGTGCCAGTAGTATGCCGGCAGGGGAAGAGACCCAGTACTTC. Translation gives CASSMPAGEETQYF.

The rearrangement joins TRBV12-5 to TRBJ2-7; TRBD1 might be the D (6 bases). Looked up from germline, CDR1 is LGHNT and CDR2 is FRNRAP. This CDR3 region has 15 residues. V was cut by 4 bases and J by 5 bases, with 18 bases left in between. The CDR3 sequence is CASGSYRVNLNEQYF. DNA for the CDR3: TGTGCTAGTGGTTCCTACAGGGTTAATTTGAACGAGCAGTACTTC.

J is TRBJ1-2 and V is TRBV10-3, with D possibly matching TRBD1 (5 bases). Trimming shortened V by 4 bases and J by 4 bases, and 10 bases separated the two germline ends. The germline CDR1 and CDR2 sequences are ENHRY and SYGVKD. This CDR3 comprises 13 residues. The CDR3 region is CAISGREGYGYTF. The CDR3 DNA is TGTGCCATCAGTGGCAGGGAGGGCTATGGCTACACCTTC.

This clone was detected a few times. The chain uses TRBV18 and TRBJ1-6; a weak D match, TRBD1 (6 bases). The V end lost 4 bases, the J end lost 6 bases, and 31 bases lay between the germline ends. The CDR3 has 21 amino acids. Germline lookup yields CDR1 KGHSH and CDR2 LQKENI. The chain's CDR3 is CASSRTIFETGPMGVNSPLHF. DNA for the CDR3: TGTGCCAGCTCACGCACAATCTTCGAGACAGGACCAATGGGGGTTAATTCACCCCTCCACTTT.

This sequence joins TRBV7-8 and TRBJ1-1; D unresolved. CDR1 and CDR2 (germline): SGHVS, FQNEAQ. CDR3 length equals 12 residues. Between the trimmed V and J ends, which lost 1 base and 8 bases, there was a span of 8 bases. The CDR3 region is CASSLGANEAFF. The CDR3, as DNA: TGTGCCAGCAGCTTAGGGGCGAACGAAGCTTTCTTT.

The chain combines TRBV4-1 with TRBJ2-7, with 7 bases aligning to TRBD1. V dropped 1 base and J dropped 4; count of bases not matched to a gene: 7. Germline assignment: CDR1 MGHRA and CDR2 YSYEKL. The CDR3 consists of 15 residues. The CDR3 is CASSQAQGVGYEQYF. The CDR3 nucleotides are TGCGCCAGCAGCCAAGCCCAGGGGGTAGGGTACGAGCAGTACTTC.